This paragraph covers one T cell receptor (beta chain) sequence. Its antigen remains unknown. The table came from immunoSEQ multiplex PCR; TCRdb's copy has only in-frame clones and leaves some out. The profile covers about 35,000 clones, with around 84% appearing a single time and roughly 2.5% taken by the ten largest. There are 15 residues in the CDR3. V was shortened by 0 bases and J by 9 bases, with 15 bases between the two germline ends. The germline V gene has CDR1 SEHNR and CDR2 FQNEAQ (reference sequence). The source of the sample is a study of T cells in narcolepsy. Broader study findings: Some memory CD4+ repertoires had no autoreactive clone sequences. Blood of same and different patients, but not healthy controls, reportedly held recurring autoreactive clonotypes.

V and J are TRBV7-9 and TRBJ2-1, with unresolved D. The receptor's source is a human donor in good health. Sequences were obtained from memory (CD45RA-) CD4+ T cells from blood. CDR3 residues: CASSLAAPKGSEQFF. DNA for the CDR3: TGTGCCAGCAGCTTAGCGGCCCCGAAAGGCTCTGAGCAGTTCTTC.